The clone carrying this T cell receptor (beta chain) was seen a few times. Its target is not known. After isolation, RNA underwent reverse transcription to generate cDNA as the sequencing template. Only in-frame clones appear in the TCRdb table, and some are missing; sequencing was by immunoSEQ multiplex PCR. The data show around 300,000 clones, about 60% seen once. The sample originates from a study of CD8+ T cells in alopecia areata. Across the study: The study gave treated patients oral tofacitinib at 5 to 10 mg twice daily. Study-level points and caveats: In scalp and blood during tofacitinib, many expanded lesional clones persisted. Mice showed TCR sharing more clearly than patients did, possibly owing to HLA.

CDR1 and CDR2 (germline): SNHLY, FYNNEI. Trimming cost V 8 bases and J 7 bases, with 15 bases left between them. The length of the CDR3 is 13 residues. The treatment was: oral pan-JAK inhibitor, 5-10 mg twice daily. The source of this sequence is a human donor with alopecia areata. The rearrangement links TRBV2 to TRBJ2-1; a weak D match, TRBD1 (6 bases). The starting material was CD4+ T cells sorted from blood, obtained around week 54, from a patient treated with tofacitinib. CDR3 in DNA: TGTGCCAGCGGGCGTGGACAGCCAAATGAGCAGTTCTTC. It codes for CASGRGQPNEQFF.